A single sample is the source of the 12 T cell receptor beta chains below, sequenced in a study of T cell responses to AZD1222 COVID-19 vaccine. The table came from immunoSEQ multiplex PCR; TCRdb's copy has only in-frame clones and leaves some out. The sample yields approximately 170,000 clones, approximately 93% seen once. The sequences come from peripheral blood, collected on day 0 of AZD1222 vaccination. The receptor source for this set is an adult in good health.

J is TRBJ1-5 and V is TRBV7-8; the match to TRBD1 covers 8 bases. CDR1 and CDR2 from the germline V gene are SGHVS and FQNEAQ. This CDR3 contains 15 residues. With 5 bases clipped from V and 5 bases from J, the junction kept 8 bases outside the gene matches. CDR3 in amino acids: CASSVRTGKDQPQHF. The CDR3, as DNA: TGTGCCAGCAGCGTTAGGACAGGGAAGGATCAGCCCCAGCATTTT. Full variable domain (missing parts from reference TRBV7-8 and TRBJ1-5): GAGVSQSPRYKVAKRGQDVALRCDPISGHVSLFWYQQALGQGPEFLTYFQNEAQLDKSGLPSDRFFAERPEGSVSTLKIQRTQQEDSAVYLCASSVRTGKDQPQHFGDGTRLSIL.

This sequence joins TRBV7-9 and TRBJ2-7; the D is unclear. The CDR3 contains 14 residues. Germline-derived CDR1 and CDR2 are SEHNR and FQNEAQ (reference sequence). Trimming took off 4 bases at V and 0 bases at J, with 10 bases between the two ends. The CDR3 DNA follows: TGTGCCAGCAGCTACAGACGCAACTCCTACGAGCAGTACTTC. This translates into CASSYRRNSYEQYF.

The J gene is TRBJ1-6, the V gene TRBV2; D gene uncertain. Trimming removed 7 bases from V and 1 base from J, with 11 bases in between. The CDR3 has 15 amino acids. CDR1 is SNHLY, CDR2 FYNNEI, per germline. For the CDR3, the DNA is TGTGCCAGCACCCGTACCACGTCCTATAATTCACCCCTCCACTTT. Translation gives CASTRTTSYNSPLHF.

The chain joins TRBV12-3 or TRBV12-4 to TRBJ2-2, with 7 bases lining up with TRBD1. This CDR3 contains 13 residues. Germline trimming cut 4 bases from V and 5 bases from J; bases unmatched to any gene: 1. Here the CDR3 reads CASSSTGTGELFF. The CDR3 DNA reads as TGTGCCAGCAGTTCGACAGGGACCGGGGAGCTGTTTTTT.

The chain has TRBV10-1 and TRBJ1-1, with D tentatively TRBD1 (5 bases). V was shortened by 8 bases and J by 5 bases, with 9 bases between the two germline ends. This CDR3 is built from 11 residues. Germline lookup yields CDR1 WNHNN and CDR2 SYGVQD (reference sequence). CDR3 nucleotide sequence: TGCGCCAGCGCCGGGGGTACTGAAGCTTTCTTT. It translates to CASAGGTEAFF.

The rearrangement joins TRBV19 to TRBJ1-1; the D gene is possibly TRBD1 (5 bases). Between the trimmed V and J ends, which lost 4 bases and 1 base, there was a span of 10 bases. The CDR3 extends over 14 amino acids. The germline V gene encodes CDR1 LNHDA and CDR2 SQIVND (reference sequence). The CDR3, as DNA: TGTGCCAGTAGTAGAGCAGGGACGAACACTGAAGCTTTCTTT. It translates to CASSRAGTNTEAFF.

V usage is TRBV6-5 and J usage is TRBJ1-1, with a possible D match to TRBD1 (6 bases). V was cut by 6 bases and J by 2 bases, with 13 bases left in between. This CDR3 has 14 residues. CDR1 and CDR2 from the germline V gene are MNHEY and SVGAGI. The chain's CDR3 is CASRRDRINTEAFF. The CDR3, as DNA: TGTGCCAGCAGACGTGACAGGATCAACACTGAAGCTTTCTTT.

The V and J genes are TRBV3-1 (or the pseudogene TRBV3-2) and TRBJ1-3, with D possibly being TRBD1 (6 bases). Trimming took 3 bases from V and 3 from J, leaving 12 bases between them. This CDR3 is built from 15 residues. Per germline, CDR1 LGHDT and CDR2 YNNKEL (reference sequence). The CDR3, as DNA: TGTGCCAGCAGCCACAATACAGGGATTGGAAACACCATATATTTT. It is translated as CASSHNTGIGNTIYF.

This chain links TRBV5-6 with TRBJ1-5; 8 bases are a match to TRBD1. With 4 bases clipped from V and 6 bases from J, the junction kept 6 bases outside the gene matches. Germline V gene lookup returns CDR1 SGHDT and CDR2 YYEEEE. CDR3 size: 14 residues. The CDR3, as DNA: TGTGCCAGCAGCGTTCAGGGGGCCGTTCAGCCCCAGCATTTT. It translates to CASSVQGAVQPQHF.

This clone came up a few times. This chain's CDR3 is CASSTSGGTYEQYF. DNA of the CDR3: TGTGCCAGCAGCACTAGCGGGGGGACCTACGAGCAGTACTTC. V gene TRBV5-4 combines with J gene TRBJ2-7; 12 nucleotides agree with TRBD2. The CDR3 extends over 14 amino acids. CDR1 is SGHNT, CDR2 YYREEE, per germline (reference sequence). J gave up 2 bases and V 4 bases, and 1 base lay outside the gene matches. The whole variable domain, remainder taken from reference TRBV5-4 and TRBJ2-7, is ETGVTQSPTHLIKTRGQQVTLRCSSQSGHNTVSWYQQALGQGPQFIFQYYREEENGRGNFPPRFSGLQFPNYSSELNVNALELDDSALYLCASSTSGGTYEQYFGPGTRLTVT.

The chain couples TRBV18 to TRBJ1-1; D not resolved. The ends were cut back, 2 bases at V and 7 bases at J, with 17 bases in the middle. The germline V gene has CDR1 KGHSH and CDR2 LQKENI. The CDR3 has 15 residues. The CDR3 region has the DNA TGTGCCAGCTCACCAGAGACATCCTTGGGCATTGAAGCTTTCTTT. Translated, it gives CASSPETSLGIEAFF.

The chain couples TRBV7-9 to TRBJ1-4, with D tentatively TRBD1 (5 bases). CDR3 size: 16 residues. Germline V gene data show CDR1 as SEHNR and CDR2 as FQNEAQ (reference sequence). The ends were cut back, 2 bases at V and 0 bases at J, with 10 bases in the middle. DNA for the CDR3: TGTGCCAGCAGCTTACCCGAACAGGCAACTAATGAAAAACTGTTTTTT. Amino acid sequence: CASSLPEQATNEKLFF.